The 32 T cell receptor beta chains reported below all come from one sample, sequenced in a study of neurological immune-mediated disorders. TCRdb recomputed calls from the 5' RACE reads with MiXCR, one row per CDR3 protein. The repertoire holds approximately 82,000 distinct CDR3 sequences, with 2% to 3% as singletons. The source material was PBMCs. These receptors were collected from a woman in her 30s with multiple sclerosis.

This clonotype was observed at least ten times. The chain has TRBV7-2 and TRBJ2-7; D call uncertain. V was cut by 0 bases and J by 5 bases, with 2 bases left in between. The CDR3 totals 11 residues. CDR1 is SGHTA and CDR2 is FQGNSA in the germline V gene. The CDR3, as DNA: TGTGCCAGCAGCTTAGCCCACGAGCAGTACTTC. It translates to CASSLAHEQYF.

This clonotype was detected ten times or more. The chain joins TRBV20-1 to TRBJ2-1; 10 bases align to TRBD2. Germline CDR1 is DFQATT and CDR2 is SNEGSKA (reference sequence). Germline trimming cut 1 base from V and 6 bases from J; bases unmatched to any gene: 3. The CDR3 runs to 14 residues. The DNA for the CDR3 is TGCAGTGCTAGAGTAGCGGGAGGTTTCAATGAGCAGTTCTTC. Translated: CSARVAGGFNEQFF.

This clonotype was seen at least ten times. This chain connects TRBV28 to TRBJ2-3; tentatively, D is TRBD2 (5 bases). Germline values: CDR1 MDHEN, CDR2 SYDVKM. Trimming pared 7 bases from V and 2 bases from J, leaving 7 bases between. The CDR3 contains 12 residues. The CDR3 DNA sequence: TGTGCCAGCAACGGGGACACAGATACGCAGTATTTT. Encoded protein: CASNGDTDTQYF.

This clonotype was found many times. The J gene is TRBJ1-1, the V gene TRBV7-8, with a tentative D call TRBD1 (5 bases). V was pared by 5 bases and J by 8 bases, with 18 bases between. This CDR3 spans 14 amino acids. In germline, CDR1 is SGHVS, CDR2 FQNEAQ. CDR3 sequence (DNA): TGTGCCAGCAGCCTAAACGAAGATAGGGGAGAAGCTTTCTTT. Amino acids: CASSLNEDRGEAFF.

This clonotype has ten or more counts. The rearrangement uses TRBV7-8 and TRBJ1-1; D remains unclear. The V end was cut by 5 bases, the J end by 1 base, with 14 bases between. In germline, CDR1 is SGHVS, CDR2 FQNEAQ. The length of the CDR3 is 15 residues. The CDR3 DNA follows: TGTGCCAGCAGCCCCCCGGGATCCCCGAACACTGAAGCTTTCTTT. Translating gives CASSPPGSPNTEAFF.

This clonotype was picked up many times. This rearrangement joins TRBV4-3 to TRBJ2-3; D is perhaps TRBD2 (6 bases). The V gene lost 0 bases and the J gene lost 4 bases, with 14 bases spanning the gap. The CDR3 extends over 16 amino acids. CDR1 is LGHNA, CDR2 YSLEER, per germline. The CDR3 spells CASSQEPGEGSDTQYF. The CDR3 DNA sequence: TGCGCCAGCAGCCAAGAACCGGGAGAGGGGTCAGATACGCAGTATTTT.

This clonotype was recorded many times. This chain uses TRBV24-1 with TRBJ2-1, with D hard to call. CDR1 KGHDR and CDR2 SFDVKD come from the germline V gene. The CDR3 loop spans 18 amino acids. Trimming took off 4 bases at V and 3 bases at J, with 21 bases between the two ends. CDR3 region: CATSDPEPDGSNYNEQFF. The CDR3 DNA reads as TGTGCCACCAGTGACCCTGAACCTGACGGATCCAACTACAATGAGCAGTTCTTC.

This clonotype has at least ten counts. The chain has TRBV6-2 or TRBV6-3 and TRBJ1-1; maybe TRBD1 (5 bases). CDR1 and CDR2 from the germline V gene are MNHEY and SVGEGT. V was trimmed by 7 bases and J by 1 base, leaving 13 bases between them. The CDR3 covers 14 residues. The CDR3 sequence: CASTIWGTNTEAFF. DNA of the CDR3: TGTGCCAGCACCATATGGGGGACGAACACTGAAGCTTTCTTT.

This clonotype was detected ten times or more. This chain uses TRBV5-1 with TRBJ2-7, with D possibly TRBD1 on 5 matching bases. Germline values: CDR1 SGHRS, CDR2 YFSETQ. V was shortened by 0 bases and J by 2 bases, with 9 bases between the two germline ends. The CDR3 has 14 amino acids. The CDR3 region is CASSLDQGTYEQYF. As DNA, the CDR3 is TGCGCCAGCAGCTTGGACCAGGGCACCTACGAGCAGTACTTC.

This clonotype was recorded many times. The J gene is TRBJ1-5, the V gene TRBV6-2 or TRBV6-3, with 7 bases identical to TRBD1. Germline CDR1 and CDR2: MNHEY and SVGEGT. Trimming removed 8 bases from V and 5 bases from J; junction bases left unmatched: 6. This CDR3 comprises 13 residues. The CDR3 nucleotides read TGTGCCAGCCAGGGACAGTTACATCAGCCCCAGCATTTT. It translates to CASQGQLHQPQHF.

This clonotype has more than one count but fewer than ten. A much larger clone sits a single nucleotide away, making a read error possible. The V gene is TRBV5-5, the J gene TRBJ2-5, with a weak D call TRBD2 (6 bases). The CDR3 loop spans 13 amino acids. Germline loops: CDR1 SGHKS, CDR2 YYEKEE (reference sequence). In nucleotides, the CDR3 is TGTGCCAACAGCCCGTGGGGGGTTGAGACCCAGTACTTC. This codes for CANSPWGVETQYF.

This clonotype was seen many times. This CDR3 is CASSLGLGTEAFF. CDR3 in DNA: TGCGCCAGCAGCTTGGGCCTGGGCACTGAAGCTTTCTTT. This sequence joins TRBV5-1 and TRBJ1-1; D is uncertain. The CDR3 extends over 13 amino acids. CDR1 is SGHRS, CDR2 YFSETQ, per germline. The V end lost 0 bases, the J end lost 4 bases, and 7 bases lay between the germline ends. Based on the CDR3 plus reference TRBV5-1 and TRBJ1-1, the full variable domain is KAGVTQTPRYLIKTRGQQVTLSCSPISGHRSVSWYQQTPGQGLQFLFEYFSETQRNKGNFPGRFSGRQFSNSRSEMNVSTLELGDSALYLCASSLGLGTEAFFGQGTRLTVV.

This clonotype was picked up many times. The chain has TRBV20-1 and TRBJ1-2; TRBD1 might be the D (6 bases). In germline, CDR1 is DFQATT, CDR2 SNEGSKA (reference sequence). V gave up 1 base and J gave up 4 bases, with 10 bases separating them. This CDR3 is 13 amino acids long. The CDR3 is CSARGGTTYGYTF. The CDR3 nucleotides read TGCAGTGCTAGAGGAGGGACAACCTATGGCTACACCTTC.

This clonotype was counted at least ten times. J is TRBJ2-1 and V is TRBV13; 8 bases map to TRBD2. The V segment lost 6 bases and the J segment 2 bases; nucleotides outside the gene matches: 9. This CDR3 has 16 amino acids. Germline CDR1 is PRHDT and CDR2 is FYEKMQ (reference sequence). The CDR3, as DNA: TGTGCCAGCAGTTCAATCAGCGGGAGTCCCTACAATGAGCAGTTCTTC. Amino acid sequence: CASSSISGSPYNEQFF.

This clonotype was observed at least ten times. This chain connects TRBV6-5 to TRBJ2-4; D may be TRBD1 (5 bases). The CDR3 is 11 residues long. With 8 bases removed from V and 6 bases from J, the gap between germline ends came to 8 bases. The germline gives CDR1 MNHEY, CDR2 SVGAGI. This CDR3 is CASSQGNIQYF. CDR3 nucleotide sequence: TGTGCCAGCTCCCAGGGAAACATTCAGTACTTC.

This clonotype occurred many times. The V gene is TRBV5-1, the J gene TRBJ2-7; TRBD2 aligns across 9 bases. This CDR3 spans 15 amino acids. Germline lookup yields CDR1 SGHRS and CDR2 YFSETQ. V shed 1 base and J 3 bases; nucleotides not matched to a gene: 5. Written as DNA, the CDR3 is TGCGCCAGCAGCTTGAGCGGGGGGACTAACTACGAGCAGTACTTC. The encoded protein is CASSLSGGTNYEQYF.

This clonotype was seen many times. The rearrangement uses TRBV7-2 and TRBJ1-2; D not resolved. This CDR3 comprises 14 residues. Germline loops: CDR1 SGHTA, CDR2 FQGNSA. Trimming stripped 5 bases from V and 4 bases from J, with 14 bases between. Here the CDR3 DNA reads TGTGCCAGCAGCCGGGCCACGACGTTCTATGGCTACACCTTC. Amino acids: CASSRATTFYGYTF.

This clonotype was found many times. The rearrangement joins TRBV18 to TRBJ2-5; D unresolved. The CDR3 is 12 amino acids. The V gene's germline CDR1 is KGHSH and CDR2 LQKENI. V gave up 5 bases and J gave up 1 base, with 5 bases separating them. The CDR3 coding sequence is TGTGCCAGCTCAATTCCCCAAGAGACCCAGTACTTC. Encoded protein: CASSIPQETQYF.

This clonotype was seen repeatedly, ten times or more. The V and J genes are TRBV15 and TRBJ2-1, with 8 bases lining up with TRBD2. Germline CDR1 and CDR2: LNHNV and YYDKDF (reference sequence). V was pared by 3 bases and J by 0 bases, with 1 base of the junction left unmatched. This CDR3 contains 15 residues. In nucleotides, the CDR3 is TGTGCCACCAGCAGCAGCGGGAGCTCCTACAATGAGCAGTTCTTC. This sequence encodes CATSSSGSSYNEQFF.

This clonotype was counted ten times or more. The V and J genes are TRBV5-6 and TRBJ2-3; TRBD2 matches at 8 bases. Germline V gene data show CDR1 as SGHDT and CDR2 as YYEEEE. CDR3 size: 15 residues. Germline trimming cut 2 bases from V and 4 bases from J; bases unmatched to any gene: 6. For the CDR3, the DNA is TGTGCCAGCAGCTTAGAAGCGGGAGCCCCAGATACGCAGTATTTT. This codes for CASSLEAGAPDTQYF.

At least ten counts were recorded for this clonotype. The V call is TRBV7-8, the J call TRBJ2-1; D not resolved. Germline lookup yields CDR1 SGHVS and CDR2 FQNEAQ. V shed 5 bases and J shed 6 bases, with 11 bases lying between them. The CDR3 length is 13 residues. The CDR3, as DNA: TGTGCCAGCAGCCATCCTGTGCTCAATGAGCAGTTCTTC. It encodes CASSHPVLNEQFF.

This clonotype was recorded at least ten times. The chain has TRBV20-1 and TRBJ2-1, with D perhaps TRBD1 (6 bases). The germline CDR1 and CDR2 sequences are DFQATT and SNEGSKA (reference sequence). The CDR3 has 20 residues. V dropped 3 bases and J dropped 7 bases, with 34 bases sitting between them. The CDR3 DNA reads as TGCAGTGCTAGTCCCTATAGGGGGAGAGAGGGGGACAATGGGGCTAATGAGCAGTTCTTC. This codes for CSASPYRGREGDNGANEQFF.

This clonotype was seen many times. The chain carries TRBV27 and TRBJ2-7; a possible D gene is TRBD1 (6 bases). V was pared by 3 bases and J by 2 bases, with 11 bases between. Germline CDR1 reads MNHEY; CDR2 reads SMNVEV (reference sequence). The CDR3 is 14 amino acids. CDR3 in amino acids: CASSLGGTTYEQYF. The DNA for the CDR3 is TGTGCCAGCAGTTTGGGTGGGACAACCTACGAGCAGTACTTC.

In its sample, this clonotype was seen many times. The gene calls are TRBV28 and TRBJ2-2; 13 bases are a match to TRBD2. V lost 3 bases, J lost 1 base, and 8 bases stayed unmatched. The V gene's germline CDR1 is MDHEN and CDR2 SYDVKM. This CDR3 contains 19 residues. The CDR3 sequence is CASSFRTRLAGGNTGELFF. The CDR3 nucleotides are TGTGCCAGCAGTTTCCGAACGCGACTAGCGGGAGGGAACACCGGGGAGCTGTTTTTT.

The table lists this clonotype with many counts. In DNA, the CDR3 is TGCAGCGTTGAAGATCTTGAAGAGACCCAGTACTTC. It codes for CSVEDLEETQYF. The V and J genes are TRBV29-1 and TRBJ2-5; no clear D gene. CDR3 size: 12 residues. The germline CDR1 and CDR2 sequences are SQVTM and ANQGSEA. V was trimmed by 0 bases and J by 3 bases, leaving 5 bases between them. Variable domain in full (rest from reference TRBV29-1 and TRBJ2-5): SAVISQKPSRDICQRGTSLTIQCQVDSQVTMMFWYRQQPGQSLTLIATANQGSEATYESGFVIDKFPISRPNLTFSTLTVSNMSPEDSSIYLCSVEDLEETQYFGPGTRLLVL.

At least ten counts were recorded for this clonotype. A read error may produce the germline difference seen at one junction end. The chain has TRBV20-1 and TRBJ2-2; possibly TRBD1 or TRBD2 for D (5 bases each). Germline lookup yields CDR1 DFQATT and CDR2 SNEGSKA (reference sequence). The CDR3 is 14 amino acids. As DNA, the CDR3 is TGCAGCGCTAAGGGAAGTGGGGGCACCGGGGAGCTGTTTTTT. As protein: CSAKGSGGTGELFF.

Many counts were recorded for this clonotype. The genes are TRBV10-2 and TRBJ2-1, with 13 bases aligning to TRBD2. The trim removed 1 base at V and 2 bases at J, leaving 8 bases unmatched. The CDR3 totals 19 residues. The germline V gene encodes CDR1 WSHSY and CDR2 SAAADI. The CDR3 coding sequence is TGCGCCAGCAGTGAGTTAGAGGGACTAGCGGGACCGACCTACAATGAGCAGTTCTTC. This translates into CASSELEGLAGPTYNEQFF.

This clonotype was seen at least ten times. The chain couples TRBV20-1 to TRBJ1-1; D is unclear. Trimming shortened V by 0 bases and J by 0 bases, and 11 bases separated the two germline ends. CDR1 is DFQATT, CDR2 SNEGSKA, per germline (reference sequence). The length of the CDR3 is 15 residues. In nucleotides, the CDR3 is TGCAGTGCTAGAGATCTCCGGCTCCTGAACACTGAAGCTTTCTTT. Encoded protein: CSARDLRLLNTEAFF.

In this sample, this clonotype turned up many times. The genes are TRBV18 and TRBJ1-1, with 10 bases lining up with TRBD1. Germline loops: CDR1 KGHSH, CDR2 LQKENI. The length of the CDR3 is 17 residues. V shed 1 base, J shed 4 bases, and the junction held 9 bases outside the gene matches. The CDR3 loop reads CASSPRRDRGGGTEAFF. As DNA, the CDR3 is TGTGCCAGCTCACCACGTCGGGACAGGGGTGGTGGCACTGAAGCTTTCTTT.

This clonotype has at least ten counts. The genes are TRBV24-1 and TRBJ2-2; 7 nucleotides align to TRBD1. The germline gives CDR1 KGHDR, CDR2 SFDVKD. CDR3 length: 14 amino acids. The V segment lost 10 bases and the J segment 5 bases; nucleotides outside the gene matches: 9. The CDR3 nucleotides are TGTGCCACAAAAGACAGGGAAGAAACCGGGGAGCTGTTTTTT. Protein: CATKDREETGELFF.

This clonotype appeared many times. Here the CDR3 DNA reads TGCAGTGCTACTCCCTTAGGACAGGGTGCAGGAGAAAAACTGTTTTTT. The encoded protein is CSATPLGQGAGEKLFF. V and J are TRBV20-1 and TRBJ1-4; 8 bases are shared with TRBD1. Germline CDR1 DFQATT, CDR2 SNEGSKA (reference sequence). V trimming: 4 bases; J trimming: 8 bases; junction bases outside the gene matches: 15. This CDR3 has 16 amino acids.

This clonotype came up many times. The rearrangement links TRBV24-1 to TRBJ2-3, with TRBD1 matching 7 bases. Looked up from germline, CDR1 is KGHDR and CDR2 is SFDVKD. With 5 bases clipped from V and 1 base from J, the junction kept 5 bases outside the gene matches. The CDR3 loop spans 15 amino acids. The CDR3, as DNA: TGTGCCACCAGTGGGACCGGGACAGGCACAGATACGCAGTATTTT. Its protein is CATSGTGTGTDTQYF.